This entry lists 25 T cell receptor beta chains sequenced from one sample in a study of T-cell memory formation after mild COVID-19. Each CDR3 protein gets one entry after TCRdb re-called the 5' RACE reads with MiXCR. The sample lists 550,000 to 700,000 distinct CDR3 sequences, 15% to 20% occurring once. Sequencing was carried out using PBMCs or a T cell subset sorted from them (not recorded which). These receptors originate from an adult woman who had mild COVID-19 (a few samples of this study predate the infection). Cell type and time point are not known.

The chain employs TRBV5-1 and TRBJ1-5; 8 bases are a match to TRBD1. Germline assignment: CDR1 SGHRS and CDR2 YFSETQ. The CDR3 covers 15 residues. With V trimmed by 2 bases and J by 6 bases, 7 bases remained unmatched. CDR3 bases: TGCGCCAGCAGCTTACTGACAGGGGTGACTCAGCCCCAGCATTTT. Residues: CASSLLTGVTQPQHF.

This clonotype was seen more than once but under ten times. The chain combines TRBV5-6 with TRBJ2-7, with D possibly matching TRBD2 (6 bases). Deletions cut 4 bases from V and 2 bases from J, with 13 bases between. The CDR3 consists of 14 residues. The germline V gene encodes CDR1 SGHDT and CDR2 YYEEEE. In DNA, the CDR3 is TGTGCCAGCAGCCTCCGGGACTTAACCTACGAGCAGTACTTC. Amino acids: CASSLRDLTYEQYF.

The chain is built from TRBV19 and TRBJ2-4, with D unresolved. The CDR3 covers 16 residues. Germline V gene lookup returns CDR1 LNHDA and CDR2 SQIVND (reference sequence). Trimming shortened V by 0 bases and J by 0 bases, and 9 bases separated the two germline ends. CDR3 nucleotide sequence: TGTGCCAGTAGTATAGAGCCGAGTTCAGCCAAAAACATTCAGTACTTC. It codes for CASSIEPSSAKNIQYF. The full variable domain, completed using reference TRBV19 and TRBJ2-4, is DGGITQSPKYLFRKEGQNVTLSCEQNLNHDAMYWYRQDPGQGLRLIYYSQIVNDFQKGDIAEGYSVSREKKESFPLTVTSAQKNPTAFYLCASSIEPSSAKNIQYFGAGTRLSVL.

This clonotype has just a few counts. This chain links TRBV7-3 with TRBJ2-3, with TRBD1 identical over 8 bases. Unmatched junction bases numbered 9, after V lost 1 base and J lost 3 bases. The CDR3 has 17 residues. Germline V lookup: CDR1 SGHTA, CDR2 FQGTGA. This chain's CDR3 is CASSLKIRTGITDTQYF. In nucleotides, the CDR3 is TGTGCCAGCAGCTTAAAGATCAGGACAGGGATTACAGATACGCAGTATTTT.

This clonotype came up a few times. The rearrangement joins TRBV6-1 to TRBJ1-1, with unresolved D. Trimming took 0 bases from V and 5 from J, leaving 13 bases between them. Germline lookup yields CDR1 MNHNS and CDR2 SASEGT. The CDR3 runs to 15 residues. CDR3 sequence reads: CASSEARLQYTEAFF. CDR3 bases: TGTGCCAGCAGTGAAGCCCGCCTACAATATACTGAAGCTTTCTTT.

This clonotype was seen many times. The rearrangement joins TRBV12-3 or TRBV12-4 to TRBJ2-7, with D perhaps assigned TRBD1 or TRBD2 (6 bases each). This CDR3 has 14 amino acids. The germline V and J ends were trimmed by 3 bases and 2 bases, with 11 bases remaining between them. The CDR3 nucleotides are TGTGCCAGCAGTTTGGGGGGCTCGGCCTACGAGCAGTACTTC. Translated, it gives CASSLGGSAYEQYF.

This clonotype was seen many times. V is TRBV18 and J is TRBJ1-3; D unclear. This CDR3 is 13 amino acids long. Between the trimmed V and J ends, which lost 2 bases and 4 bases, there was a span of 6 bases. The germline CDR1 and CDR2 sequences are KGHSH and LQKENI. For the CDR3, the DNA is TGTGCCAGCTCACCAGGGAACGGAAACACCATATATTTT. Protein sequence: CASSPGNGNTIYF.

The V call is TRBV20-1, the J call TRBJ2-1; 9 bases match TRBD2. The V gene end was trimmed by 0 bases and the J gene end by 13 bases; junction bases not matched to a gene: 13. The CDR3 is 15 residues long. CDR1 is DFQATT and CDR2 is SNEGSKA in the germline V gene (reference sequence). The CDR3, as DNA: TGCAGTGCTAGAGATGAGACTAGCGGTTTCCCCCGCCAGTTCTTC. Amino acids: CSARDETSGFPRQFF.

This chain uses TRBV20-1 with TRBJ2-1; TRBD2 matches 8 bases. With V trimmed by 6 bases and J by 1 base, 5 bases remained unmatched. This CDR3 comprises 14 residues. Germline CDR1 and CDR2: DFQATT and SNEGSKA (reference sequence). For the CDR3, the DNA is TGCAGTGCGGCTAAGCGGGAGTCCTACAATGAGCAGTTCTTC. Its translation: CSAAKRESYNEQFF.

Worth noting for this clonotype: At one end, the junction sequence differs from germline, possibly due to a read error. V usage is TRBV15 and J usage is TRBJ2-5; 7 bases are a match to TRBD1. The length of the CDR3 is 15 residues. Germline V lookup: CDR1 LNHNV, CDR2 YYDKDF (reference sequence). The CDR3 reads CATSGDRVRQETQYF. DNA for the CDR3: TGTGCCACCAGCGGAGACAGGGTCCGGCAAGAGACCCAGTACTTC.

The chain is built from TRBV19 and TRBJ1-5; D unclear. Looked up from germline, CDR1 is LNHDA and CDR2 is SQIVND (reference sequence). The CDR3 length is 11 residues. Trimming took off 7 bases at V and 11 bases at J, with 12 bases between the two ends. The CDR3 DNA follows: TGTGCCAGTACGGCCGGGTGGGCCCAGCATTTT. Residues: CASTAGWAQHF.

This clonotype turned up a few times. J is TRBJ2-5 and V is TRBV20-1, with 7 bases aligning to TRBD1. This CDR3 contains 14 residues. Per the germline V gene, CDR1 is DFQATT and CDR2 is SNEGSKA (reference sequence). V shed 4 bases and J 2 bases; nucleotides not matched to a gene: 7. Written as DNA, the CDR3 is TGCAGTGCTATAAAGACAGGGCGGCAAGAGACCCAGTACTTC. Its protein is CSAIKTGRQETQYF.

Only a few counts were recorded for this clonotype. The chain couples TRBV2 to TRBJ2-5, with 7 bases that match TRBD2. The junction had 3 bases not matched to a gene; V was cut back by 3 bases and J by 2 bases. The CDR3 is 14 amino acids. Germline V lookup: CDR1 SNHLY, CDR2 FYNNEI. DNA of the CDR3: TGTGCCAGCAGTGATTTGGGAGGGCAAGAGACCCAGTACTTC. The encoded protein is CASSDLGGQETQYF.

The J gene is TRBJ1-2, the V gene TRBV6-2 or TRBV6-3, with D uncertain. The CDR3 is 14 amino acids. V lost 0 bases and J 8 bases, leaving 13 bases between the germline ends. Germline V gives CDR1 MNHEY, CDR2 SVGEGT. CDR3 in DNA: TGTGCCAGCAGTTACTCGACTAGCCGGCGAGGCTACACCTTC. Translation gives CASSYSTSRRGYTF.

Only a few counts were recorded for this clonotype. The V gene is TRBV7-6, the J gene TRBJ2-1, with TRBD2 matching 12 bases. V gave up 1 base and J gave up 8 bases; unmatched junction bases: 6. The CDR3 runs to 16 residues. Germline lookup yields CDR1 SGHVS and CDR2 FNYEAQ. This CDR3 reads CASSLETSGGIYEQFF. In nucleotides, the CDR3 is TGTGCCAGCAGCTTAGAGACTAGCGGGGGTATATATGAGCAGTTCTTC. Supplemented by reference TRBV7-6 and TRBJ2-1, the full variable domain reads GAGVSQSPRYKVTKRGQDVALRCDPISGHVSLYWYRQALGQGPEFLTYFNYEAQQDKSGLPNDRFSAERPEGSISTLTIQRTEQRDSAMYRCASSLETSGGIYEQFFGPGTRLTVL.

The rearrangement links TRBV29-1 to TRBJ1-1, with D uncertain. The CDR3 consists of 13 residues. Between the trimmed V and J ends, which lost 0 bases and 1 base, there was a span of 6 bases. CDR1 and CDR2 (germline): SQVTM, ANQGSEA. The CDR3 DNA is TGCAGCGTTGAAGAGGGAAGGAACACTGAAGCTTTCTTT. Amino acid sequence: CSVEEGRNTEAFF. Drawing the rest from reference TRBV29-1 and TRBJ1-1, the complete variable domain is SAVISQKPSRDICQRGTSLTIQCQVDSQVTMMFWYRQQPGQSLTLIATANQGSEATYESGFVIDKFPISRPNLTFSTLTVSNMSPEDSSIYLCSVEEGRNTEAFFGQGTRLTVV.

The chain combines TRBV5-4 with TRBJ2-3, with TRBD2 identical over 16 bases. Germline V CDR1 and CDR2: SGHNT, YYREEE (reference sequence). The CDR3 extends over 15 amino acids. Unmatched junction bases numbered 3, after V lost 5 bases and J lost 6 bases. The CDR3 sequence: CASSPGLAGGDTQYF. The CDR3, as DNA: TGTGCCAGCAGTCCGGGACTAGCGGGGGGGGATACGCAGTATTTT.

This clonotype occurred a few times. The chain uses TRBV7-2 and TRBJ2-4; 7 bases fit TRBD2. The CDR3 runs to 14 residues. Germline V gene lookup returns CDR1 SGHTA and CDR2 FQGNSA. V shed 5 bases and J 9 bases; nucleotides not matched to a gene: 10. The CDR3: CASSQQPTSPIQYF. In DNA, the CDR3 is TGTGCCAGCAGCCAACAACCGACTAGCCCCATTCAGTACTTC.

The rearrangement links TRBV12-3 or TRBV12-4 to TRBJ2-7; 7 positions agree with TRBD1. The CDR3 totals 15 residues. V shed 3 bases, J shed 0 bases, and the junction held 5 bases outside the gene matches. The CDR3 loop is CASSFRDSGSYEQYF. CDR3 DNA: TGTGCCAGCAGTTTTCGGGACAGTGGCTCCTACGAGCAGTACTTC.

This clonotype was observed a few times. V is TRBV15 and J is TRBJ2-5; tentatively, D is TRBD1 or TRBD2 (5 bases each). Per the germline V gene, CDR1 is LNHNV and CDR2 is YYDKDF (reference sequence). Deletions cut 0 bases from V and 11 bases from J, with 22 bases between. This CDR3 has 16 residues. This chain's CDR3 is CATSRDSGLGSRAQYF. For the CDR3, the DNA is TGTGCCACCAGCAGAGATTCGGGGCTAGGTTCTAGGGCGCAGTACTTC.

The CDR3, as DNA: TGTGCCAATAAGGGACAGGAGAGCTCCTACGAGCAGTACTTC. Its translation: CANKGQESSYEQYF. The genes are TRBV2 and TRBJ2-7; 8 bases line up with TRBD1. The germline CDR1 and CDR2 sequences are SNHLY and FYNNEI. The CDR3 spans 14 residues. The V segment lost 10 bases and the J segment 0 bases; nucleotides outside the gene matches: 8. The full variable domain, its missing parts supplied by reference TRBV2 and TRBJ2-7, is EPEVTQTPSHQVTQMGQEVILRCVPISNHLYFYWYRQILGQKVEFLVSFYNNEISEKSEIFDDQFSVERPDGSNFTLKIRSTKLEDSAMYFCANKGQESSYEQYFGPGTRLTVT.

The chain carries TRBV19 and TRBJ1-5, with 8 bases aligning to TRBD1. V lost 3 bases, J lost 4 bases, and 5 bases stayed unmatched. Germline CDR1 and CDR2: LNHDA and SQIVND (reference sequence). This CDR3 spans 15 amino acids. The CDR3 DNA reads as TGTGCCAGTAGTATTGGGGACAGGATTAATCAGCCCCAGCATTTT. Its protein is CASSIGDRINQPQHF.

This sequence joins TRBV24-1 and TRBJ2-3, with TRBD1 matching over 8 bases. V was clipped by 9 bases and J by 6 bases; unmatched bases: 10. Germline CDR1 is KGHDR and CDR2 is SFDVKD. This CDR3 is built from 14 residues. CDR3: CATQTTGVMDTQYF. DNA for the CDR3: TGTGCCACCCAAACGACAGGGGTGATGGATACGCAGTATTTT.

CDR3 protein: CASSYTGQETQYF. CDR3 nucleotides: TGCGCCAGCAGCTATACGGGACAAGAGACCCAGTACTTC. V and J are TRBV5-1 and TRBJ2-5; weak D call: TRBD2 (5 bases). Trimming took 3 bases from V and 2 from J, leaving 8 bases between them. This CDR3 comprises 13 residues. Germline CDR1 is SGHRS and CDR2 is YFSETQ.

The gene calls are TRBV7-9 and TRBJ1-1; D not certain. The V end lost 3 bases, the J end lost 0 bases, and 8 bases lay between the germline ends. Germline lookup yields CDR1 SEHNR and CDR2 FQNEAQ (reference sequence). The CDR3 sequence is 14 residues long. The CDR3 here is CASSFRRMNTEAFF. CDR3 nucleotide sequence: TGTGCCAGCAGCTTTCGCCGGATGAACACTGAAGCTTTCTTT.